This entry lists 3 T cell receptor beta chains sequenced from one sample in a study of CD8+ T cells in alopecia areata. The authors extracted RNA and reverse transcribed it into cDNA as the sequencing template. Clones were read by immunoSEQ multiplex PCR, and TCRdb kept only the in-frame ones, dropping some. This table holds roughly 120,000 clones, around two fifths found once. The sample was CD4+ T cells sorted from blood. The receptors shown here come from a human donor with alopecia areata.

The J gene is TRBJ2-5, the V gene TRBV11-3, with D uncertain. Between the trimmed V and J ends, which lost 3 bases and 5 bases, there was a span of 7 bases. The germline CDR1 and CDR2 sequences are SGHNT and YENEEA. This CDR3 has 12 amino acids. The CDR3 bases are TGTGCCAGCAGCTTCGGATGGGAGACCCAGTACTTC. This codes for CASSFGWETQYF.

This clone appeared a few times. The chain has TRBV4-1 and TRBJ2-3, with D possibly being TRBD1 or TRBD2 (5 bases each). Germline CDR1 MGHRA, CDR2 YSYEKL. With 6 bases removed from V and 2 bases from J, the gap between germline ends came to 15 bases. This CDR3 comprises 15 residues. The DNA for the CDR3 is TGCGCCAGCAGAGCAGCCGGGACGAACACAGATACGCAGTATTTT. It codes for CASRAAGTNTDTQYF.

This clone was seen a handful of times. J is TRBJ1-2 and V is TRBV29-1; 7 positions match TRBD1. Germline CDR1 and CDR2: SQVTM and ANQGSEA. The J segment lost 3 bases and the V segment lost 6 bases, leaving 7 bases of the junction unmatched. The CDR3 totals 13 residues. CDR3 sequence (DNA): TGCAGCGTAAAACAGGGGATGGACTATGGCTACACCTTC. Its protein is CSVKQGMDYGYTF.